These T cell receptor beta chains were read from a single sample in a study of T cell changes during pregnancy in multiple sclerosis. TCRdb's copy holds only in-frame clones and misses some; the assay was immunoSEQ multiplex PCR. The table records about 20,000 clones, 88% of them present only once. This material consisted of CD8+ T cells from peripheral blood mononuclear cells, taken in the third trimester of pregnancy. Source of these receptors: a female donor in good health, enrolled as a control in a pregnancy study. The CDR3 runs from the conserved cysteine through the conserved F or W. D genes are given only for firm matches. Rows give clone size only sometimes, using once, few, many, or a class for an expanded clone.

J gene: TRBJ2-1
V gene: TRBV18
clone size: NA
D gene: TRBD1
CDR3 DNA: TGTGCCAGCTCACCGGGGATTGATAGGACAGGTAAAAAAATGAGGATCCACAATGAGCAGTTCTTC
CDR3 protein: CASSPGIDRTGKKMRIHNEQFF

J gene: TRBJ2-1
V gene: TRBV6-5
clone size: NA
D gene: NA
CDR3 DNA: TGTGCCAGCAGTTACCGGGACACCACTAATGAGCAGTTCTTC
CDR3 protein: CASSYRDTTNEQFF

J gene: TRBJ1-5
V gene: TRBV5-6
clone size: NA
D gene: TRBD1
CDR3 DNA: TGTGCCAGCAGCCCCTTACTTACAGGGGATCAGCCCCAGCATTTT
CDR3 protein: CASSPLLTGDQPQHF

J gene: TRBJ2-3
V gene: TRBV4-2
clone size: NA
D gene: TRBD2
CDR3 DNA: TGTGCCAGCAGCCAAGAAGCGGGAGGGCCAGATACGCAGTATTTT
CDR3 protein: CASSQEAGGPDTQYF

J gene: TRBJ2-3
V gene: TRBV27
clone size: NA
D gene: NA
CDR3 DNA: TGTGCCAGCAGCCGACTAGTAAGCACAGATACGCAGTATTTT
CDR3 protein: CASSRLVSTDTQYF

J gene: TRBJ1-5
V gene: TRBV5-6
clone size: NA
D gene: TRBD1
CDR3 DNA: TGTGCCAGCAGTCAGGGACAGGGAGGACATCAGCCCCAGCATTTT
CDR3 protein: CASSQGQGGHQPQHF

J gene: TRBJ1-1
V gene: TRBV27
clone size: NA
D gene: NA
CDR3 DNA: TGTGCCAGCAGTCCCTTGGGCTATAACACTGAAGCTTTCTTT
CDR3 protein: CASSPLGYNTEAFF

J gene: TRBJ2-1
V gene: TRBV6-4
clone size: NA
D gene: NA
CDR3 DNA: TGTGCCAGCAGTGACAGAGAGGTGCGAGGCGGTGGCAATGAGCAGTTCTTC
CDR3 protein: CASSDREVRGGGNEQFF

J gene: TRBJ2-1
V gene: TRBV19
clone size: NA
D gene: TRBD2
CDR3 DNA: TGTGCCATCGCCCCGGGCGGGAGCTCTTACAATGAGCAGTTCTTC
CDR3 protein: CAIAPGGSSYNEQFF

J gene: TRBJ1-4
V gene: TRBV6-1
clone size: once
D gene: TRBD1
CDR3 DNA: TGTGCCAGCAGTGAAGGGGGGACAGGGAATGAAAAACTGTTTTTT
CDR3 protein: CASSEGGTGNEKLFF

J gene: TRBJ2-1
V gene: TRBV10-3
clone size: NA
D gene: NA
CDR3 DNA: TGTGCCATCAGGGGGGGTACGACCGGGTACAATGAGCAGTTCTTC
CDR3 protein: CAIRGGTTGYNEQFF

J gene: TRBJ2-1
V gene: TRBV10-3
clone size: NA
D gene: NA
CDR3 DNA: TGTGCCATCGCCCCGGACAGCATCTACAATGAGCAGTTCTTC
CDR3 protein: CAIAPDSIYNEQFF

J gene: TRBJ2-1
V gene: TRBV7-9
clone size: NA
D gene: TRBD2
CDR3 DNA: TGTGCCAGCAGCCCGGGACTAGGCGTTGTCAATGAGCAGTTCTTC
CDR3 protein: CASSPGLGVVNEQFF

J gene: TRBJ2-5
V gene: TRBV5-4
clone size: NA
D gene: TRBD2
CDR3 DNA: TGTGCCAGCAGCACCTACGGGACTAGCGGGGGTCCTCAAGAGACCCAGTACTTC
CDR3 protein: CASSTYGTSGGPQETQYF

J gene: TRBJ2-7
V gene: TRBV7-8
clone size: few
D gene: TRBD2
CDR3 DNA: TGTGCCAGCAGCTTAGGACTAGCGGGCTACGAGCAGTACTTC
CDR3 protein: CASSLGLAGYEQYF

J gene: TRBJ1-1
V gene: TRBV21-1
clone size: NA
D gene: NA
CDR3 DNA: TGTGCCAGCAGCACGCGTGAAGCTTTCTTT
CDR3 protein: CASSTREAFF

J gene: TRBJ1-2
V gene: TRBV7-9
clone size: NA
D gene: NA
CDR3 DNA: TGTGCCAGCAGCTTAGCGCTCAGAGACTACTATGGCTACACCTTC
CDR3 protein: CASSLALRDYYGYTF

J gene: TRBJ2-3
V gene: TRBV13
clone size: NA
D gene: TRBD2
CDR3 DNA: TGTGCCAGCAGCCGAGCGGGAGGGAGTACAGATACGCAGTATTTT
CDR3 protein: CASSRAGGSTDTQYF

J gene: TRBJ2-3
V gene: TRBV7-8
clone size: NA
D gene: TRBD2
CDR3 DNA: TGTGCCAGCAGCTTAAACGGGGGGGCTCTCACAGATACGCAGTATTTT
CDR3 protein: CASSLNGGALTDTQYF

J gene: TRBJ2-7
V gene: TRBV4-2
clone size: NA
D gene: NA
CDR3 DNA: TGTGCCAGCAGCCAAGATCCTGACAGCTACGTGCAGTACTTC
CDR3 protein: CASSQDPDSYVQYF

J gene: TRBJ1-1
V gene: TRBV6-1
clone size: NA
D gene: TRBD1
CDR3 DNA: TGTGCCAGCAGTGAAGCGGAAGGGGGCCAGGGTGAAGCTTTCTTT
CDR3 protein: CASSEAEGGQGEAFF

J gene: TRBJ2-1
V gene: TRBV18
clone size: NA
D gene: TRBD2
CDR3 DNA: TGTGCCAGCTCACACGAGCGGGGTCGAGCCTACAATGAGCAGTTCTTC
CDR3 protein: CASSHERGRAYNEQFF

J gene: TRBJ2-2
V gene: TRBV4-3
clone size: NA
D gene: NA
CDR3 DNA: TGCGCCAGCAGCCAAGAGAATTCAGTTGCGGTATCCGGGGAGCTGTTTTTT
CDR3 protein: CASSQENSVAVSGELFF

J gene: TRBJ2-7
V gene: TRBV18
clone size: NA
D gene: TRBD2
CDR3 DNA: TGTGCCAGCTCAGCAAGTAACCCGGGACTAGCGGGCCAAAAAAACGAGCAGTACTTC
CDR3 protein: CASSASNPGLAGQKNEQYF

J gene: TRBJ2-7
V gene: TRBV28
clone size: NA
D gene: TRBD2
CDR3 DNA: TGTGCCAGCAGTTTCCCCGGGGGGGCATTCGAGCAGTACTTC
CDR3 protein: CASSFPGGAFEQYF

J gene: TRBJ2-3
V gene: TRBV2
clone size: NA
D gene: NA
CDR3 DNA: TGTGCCAGCACCTCTGAGGCTTTGACGTCCTACACAGATACGCAGTATTTT
CDR3 protein: CASTSEALTSYTDTQYF